The 22 T cell receptor beta chains below come from one sample, sequenced in a study of control samples from healthy donors and cancer patients. Sequencing used immunoSEQ multiplex PCR; TCRdb keeps in-frame clones, though not all of them. This repertoire shows 95,000 to 120,000 clones, 70% to 85% found once; its top ten account for around 6.2%. Material: blood. Receptors were obtained from a man between 18 and 29 years old in good health.

The CDR3 is CASSSYTNTGELFF. In nucleotides, the CDR3 is TGTGCCAGCAGCTCGTATACGAACACCGGGGAGCTGTTTTTT. V and J are TRBV11-1 and TRBJ2-2; D is uncertain. Looked up from germline, CDR1 is SGHAT and CDR2 is FQDESV (reference sequence). The CDR3 contains 14 residues. With 4 bases removed from V and 0 bases from J, the gap between germline ends came to 6 bases.

This chain joins TRBV7-9 and TRBJ1-1; perhaps TRBD1 as D (6 bases). Trimming removed 5 bases at V and 5 bases at J, with 12 bases between. Germline CDR1 is SEHNR and CDR2 is FQNEAQ (reference sequence). CDR3 length equals 13 residues. In DNA form, the CDR3 reads TGTGCCAGCAGCCGGACAAGGGGGACTGAAGCTTTCTTT. The encoded protein is CASSRTRGTEAFF.

In its sample, this clone was seen a few times. The CDR3 DNA sequence: TGTGCCAGCAGGGTGACAGGGGGCTCCACTGAAGCTTTCTTT. The encoded protein is CASRVTGGSTEAFF. The chain joins TRBV2 to TRBJ1-1, with 10 bases fitting TRBD1. This CDR3 spans 14 amino acids. J was trimmed by 4 bases and V by 6 bases; bases with no gene match: 5. In germline, CDR1 is SNHLY, CDR2 FYNNEI.

The chain combines TRBV4-1 with TRBJ2-5; 13 bases align to TRBD2. Germline V gene data show CDR1 as MGHRA and CDR2 as YSYEKL. CDR3 size: 18 residues. V lost 2 bases and J lost 1; bases outside the gene matches: 7. The CDR3 reads CASSQRATSGGVQETQYF. CDR3 in DNA: TGCGCCAGCAGCCAAAGGGCCACTAGCGGGGGGGTCCAAGAGACCCAGTACTTC.

The rearrangement uses TRBV4-1 and TRBJ2-3, with 8 nucleotides matching TRBD1. The CDR3 has 14 residues. CDR1 is MGHRA and CDR2 is YSYEKL in the germline V gene. V gave up 0 bases and J gave up 15 bases; unmatched junction bases: 11. The DNA for the CDR3 is TGCGCCAGCAGCCAAGAAAGAGGGACAGGTGAAAATTATTTT. It yields the protein CASSQERGTGENYF.

This clone was observed once. This chain connects TRBV6-2 or TRBV6-3 to TRBJ1-6; TRBD1 matches at 7 bases. Trimming took 4 bases from V and 3 from J; bases not matched to a gene: 12. Per the germline V gene, CDR1 is MNHEY and CDR2 is SVGEGT. This CDR3 spans 18 amino acids. CDR3 region: CASSSLEDRSLYNSPLHF. The DNA of the CDR3 is TGTGCCAGCAGTTCCCTCGAGGACAGGTCTCTCTATAATTCACCCCTCCACTTT.

The chain is built from TRBV7-2 and TRBJ1-5; D unresolved. Trimming removed 2 bases at V and 7 bases at J, with 12 bases between. Per the germline V gene, CDR1 is SGHTA and CDR2 is FQGNSA. The CDR3 is 14 residues long. The CDR3 loop reads CASSLMGGEQPQHF. The CDR3 DNA follows: TGTGCCAGCAGCTTAATGGGAGGAGAGCAGCCCCAGCATTTT.

The CDR3 loop reads CASSLARTSGGAHEQFF. The CDR3 nucleotides read TGCGCCAGCAGCTTGGCCCGAACTAGCGGGGGGGCCCATGAGCAGTTCTTC. The chain couples TRBV5-1 to TRBJ2-1; TRBD2 matches 13 bases. CDR1 is SGHRS and CDR2 is YFSETQ in the germline V gene. Trimming removed 0 bases from V and 8 bases from J; junction bases left unmatched: 8. The CDR3 contains 17 residues.

J is TRBJ1-4 and V is TRBV6-6, with D uncertain. CDR1 is MNHNY and CDR2 is SVGAGI in the germline V gene (reference sequence). The length of the CDR3 is 14 residues. Trimming left V 6 bases short and J 4 bases short, with 12 bases between. CDR3: CASRTERHNEKLFF. DNA of the CDR3: TGTGCCAGCAGGACTGAGCGACATAATGAAAAACTGTTTTTT.

A single count supports this clone. This rearrangement joins TRBV29-1 to TRBJ2-5; D is unresolved. Trimming shortened V by 8 bases and J by 7 bases, and 14 bases separated the two germline ends. The length of the CDR3 is 11 residues. Germline V gene lookup returns CDR1 SQVTM and CDR2 ANQGSEA. The CDR3 region is CSSVISGTQYF. The CDR3 coding sequence is TGCAGCTCCGTCATTTCGGGGACCCAGTACTTC.

V gene TRBV27 combines with J gene TRBJ2-2, with D unclear. The ends were cut back, 8 bases at V and 5 bases at J, with 18 bases in the middle. Germline lookup yields CDR1 MNHEY and CDR2 SMNVEV (reference sequence). This CDR3 is 15 amino acids long. CDR3: CASSSSTRFTGELFF. In nucleotides, the CDR3 is TGTGCCAGCTCAAGCTCCACAAGGTTTACCGGGGAGCTGTTTTTT.

The chain has TRBV5-5 and TRBJ2-7, with D maybe TRBD1 (6 bases). From germline, CDR1 is SGHKS and CDR2 YYEKEE (reference sequence). Trimming removed 0 bases from V and 1 base from J, with 11 bases in between. CDR3 length: 15 residues. For the CDR3, the DNA is TGTGCCAGCAGCTTGGTGGGTGGACAGTCCTACGAGCAGTACTTC. Translating gives CASSLVGGQSYEQYF.

The CDR3 here is CASSLRGLVGEQPQHF. The CDR3 DNA reads as TGTGCCAGCAGTTTACGGGGGCTGGTGGGGGAACAGCCCCAGCATTTT. The J gene is TRBJ1-5, the V gene TRBV28, with D possibly TRBD1 on 6 matching bases. The CDR3 spans 16 residues. Germline CDR1 reads MDHEN; CDR2 reads SYDVKM. V was pared by 2 bases and J by 7 bases, with 18 bases between.

In this sample, this clone turned up once. The chain combines TRBV3-1 (or the pseudogene TRBV3-2) with TRBJ1-2, with D hard to call. In germline, CDR1 is LGHDT, CDR2 YNNKEL (reference sequence). The CDR3 is 14 amino acids. The V end lost 3 bases, the J end lost 6 bases, and 14 bases lay between the germline ends. The CDR3 DNA reads as TGTGCCAGCAGCCACCTCGCCTCTCGTCATGGCTACACCTTC. As protein: CASSHLASRHGYTF.

V is TRBV7-2 and J is TRBJ1-2, with TRBD1 matching over 9 bases. CDR3 length: 14 residues. The V segment lost 5 bases and the J segment 4 bases; nucleotides outside the gene matches: 5. The germline gives CDR1 SGHTA, CDR2 FQGNSA. DNA of the CDR3: TGTGCCAGCAGCCCAAGGACAGGGGTCTATGGCTACACCTTC. It translates to CASSPRTGVYGYTF.

The rearrangement links TRBV29-1 to TRBJ2-1; D not certain. Germline lookup yields CDR1 SQVTM and CDR2 ANQGSEA. The CDR3 totals 13 residues. V shed 7 bases and J shed 4 bases, with 14 bases lying between them. This chain's CDR3 is CSADGQTYNEQFF. The CDR3 region has the DNA TGCAGCGCCGACGGGCAGACTTACAATGAGCAGTTCTTC.

This clone was picked up one time. The rearrangement joins TRBV7-6 to TRBJ1-2, with TRBD1 matching 12 bases. V was pared by 5 bases and J by 8 bases, with 15 bases of the junction left unmatched. Germline loops: CDR1 SGHVS, CDR2 FNYEAQ. The CDR3 is 17 amino acids. CDR3 protein: CASSPNTAGTGGGGYTF. CDR3 coding DNA: TGTGCCAGCAGCCCTAATACCGCCGGGACAGGGGGCGGGGGCTACACCTTC.

The V gene is TRBV28, the J gene TRBJ1-2, with D possibly TRBD1 on 5 matching bases. Germline-derived CDR1 and CDR2 are MDHEN and SYDVKM. Trimming took off 5 bases at V and 1 base at J, with 17 bases between the two ends. CDR3 length equals 16 residues. CDR3 nucleotide sequence: TGTGCCAGCAGTGGGGCCATTCGGTGGGGTAACTATGGCTACACCTTC. It is translated as CASSGAIRWGNYGYTF.

The J gene is TRBJ2-3, the V gene TRBV7-7; no clear D. The CDR3 runs to 13 residues. In germline, CDR1 is SSHAT, CDR2 FNYEAQ (reference sequence). Trimming cost V 0 bases and J 5 bases, with 6 bases left between them. CDR3 region: CASSLANLDTQYF. CDR3 coding DNA: TGTGCCAGCAGCTTAGCCAACTTAGATACGCAGTATTTT.

The chain recombines TRBV6-5 with TRBJ1-6, with D perhaps TRBD1 (6 bases). The CDR3 is made up of 14 amino acids. Germline CDR1 reads MNHEY; CDR2 reads SVGAGI. V was shortened by 8 bases and J by 7 bases, with 15 bases between the two germline ends. The CDR3 sequence is CASGGKGVNSPLHF. The DNA for the CDR3 is TGTGCCAGCGGAGGGAAGGGGGTAAATTCACCCCTCCACTTT.

J is TRBJ2-3 and V is TRBV6-5; tentative D call: TRBD1 (5 bases). The V end lost 8 bases, the J end lost 2 bases, and 14 bases lay between the germline ends. This CDR3 is 14 amino acids long. Germline assignment: CDR1 MNHEY and CDR2 SVGAGI. The CDR3 is CASPRGRDTDTQYF. In DNA, the CDR3 is TGTGCCAGCCCCCGCGGCAGGGACACAGATACGCAGTATTTT.

This chain connects TRBV9 to TRBJ2-2, with D unclear. Trimming cost V 5 bases and J 6 bases, with 11 bases left between them. Germline V gives CDR1 SGDLS, CDR2 YYNGEE. This CDR3 has 13 residues. The CDR3 nucleotides read TGTGCCAGCAGTTTACGCCCCGCCGGGGAGCTGTTTTTT. Protein: CASSLRPAGELFF.